The 27 T cell receptor beta chains below all came from one sample that was sequenced in a study of T cell responses to AZD1222 COVID-19 vaccine. TCRdb keeps only in-frame clones here, not all; method: immunoSEQ multiplex PCR. The repertoire has about 82,000 clones, 80% to 90% of them found once; the top ten carry 15% to 20%. The source material was peripheral blood, sampled 28 days after the second AZD1222 dose. These receptor sequences come from an adult who received the AZD1222 COVID-19 vaccine.

This chain connects TRBV28 to TRBJ2-3; 10 bases line up with TRBD2. The length of the CDR3 is 15 residues. CDR1 is MDHEN, CDR2 SYDVKM, per germline. The V segment lost 6 bases and the J segment 4 bases; nucleotides outside the gene matches: 7. The CDR3 spells CASSSASGGADTQYF. CDR3 sequence (DNA): TGTGCCAGCAGCTCAGCCAGCGGGGGGGCAGATACGCAGTATTTT.

The chain employs TRBV2 and TRBJ1-2; TRBD1 might be the D (5 bases). V was pared by 6 bases and J by 2 bases, with 16 bases between. The CDR3 contains 15 residues. Germline-derived CDR1 and CDR2 are SNHLY and FYNNEI. The CDR3 DNA sequence: TGTGCCAGCAGGTGGGCCTTTAGGGGAAACTATGGCTACACCTTC. Encoded protein: CASRWAFRGNYGYTF.

As concerns this clone: The germline gene is not matched at one end of the junction; a read error may be the cause. V gene TRBV6-5 combines with J gene TRBJ1-2; 7 bases match TRBD1. Germline loops: CDR1 MNHEY, CDR2 SVGAGI. The CDR3 length is 12 residues. The CDR3 here is CASIGTAYDYTF. For the CDR3, the DNA is TGTGCCAGCATCGGGACAGCCTATGACTACACCTTC.

In its sample, this clone was seen once. CDR3 region: CASSPSKGSSGNTIYF. Here the CDR3 DNA reads TGCGCCAGCAGCCCCAGTAAGGGCAGCTCTGGAAACACCATATATTTT. This chain links TRBV5-1 with TRBJ1-3, with unresolved D. CDR1 and CDR2 (germline): SGHRS, YFSETQ. Trimming stripped 4 bases from V and 0 bases from J, with 14 bases between. This CDR3 contains 16 residues. The full variable domain, completed using reference TRBV5-1 and TRBJ1-3, is KAGVTQTPRYLIKTRGQQVTLSCSPISGHRSVSWYQQTPGQGLQFLFEYFSETQRNKGNFPGRFSGRQFSNSRSEMNVSTLELGDSALYLCASSPSKGSSGNTIYFGEGSWLTVV.

This chain joins TRBV30 and TRBJ2-7, with D maybe TRBD1 (6 bases). The CDR3 has 11 amino acids. V was pared by 5 bases and J by 3 bases, with 8 bases between. Germline CDR1 reads GTSNPN; CDR2 reads SVGIG (reference sequence). In DNA form, the CDR3 reads TGTGCCTGGGGGACAAACTACGAGCAGTACTTC. Translating gives CAWGTNYEQYF. Supplemented by reference TRBV30 and TRBJ2-7, the full variable domain reads SQTIHQWPATLVQPVGSPLSLECTVEGTSNPNLYWYRQAAGRGLQLLFYSVGIGQISSEVPQNLSASRPQDRQFILSSKKLLLSDSGFYLCAWGTNYEQYFGPGTRLTVT.

This clone was detected only a few times. Other DNA sequences of this sample code for an identical CDR3. This sequence joins TRBV30 and TRBJ1-5; D is unclear. Germline V gene lookup returns CDR1 GTSNPN and CDR2 SVGIG (reference sequence). With 1 base removed from V and 0 bases from J, the gap between germline ends came to 4 bases. This CDR3 contains 13 residues. CDR3 in amino acids: CAWSADSNQPQHF. The CDR3 DNA sequence: TGTGCCTGGAGTGCCGATAGCAATCAGCCCCAGCATTTT.

In DNA form, the CDR3 reads TGTGCCTGGAGGGTACTAGCGGGCCCGAACACCGGGGAGCTGTTTTTT. Encoded protein: CAWRVLAGPNTGELFF. V usage is TRBV30 and J usage is TRBJ2-2, with TRBD2 matching 9 bases. CDR3 length: 16 amino acids. The germline gives CDR1 GTSNPN, CDR2 SVGIG (reference sequence). V lost 3 bases and J lost 0; bases outside the gene matches: 5. Full variable domain (outside the CDR3, taken from reference TRBV30 and TRBJ2-2): SQTIHQWPATLVQPVGSPLSLECTVEGTSNPNLYWYRQAAGRGLQLLFYSVGIGQISSEVPQNLSASRPQDRQFILSSKKLLLSDSGFYLCAWRVLAGPNTGELFFGEGSRLTVL.

This clone was seen a single time. The V gene is TRBV30, the J gene TRBJ2-7; 8 bases line up with TRBD1. Germline assignment: CDR1 GTSNPN and CDR2 SVGIG (reference sequence). The CDR3 spans 15 residues. V trimming: 4 bases; J trimming: 4 bases; junction bases outside the gene matches: 12. The CDR3 sequence is CAWTPDRGLSYEQYF. The CDR3 DNA is TGTGCCTGGACGCCTGACAGGGGCTTAAGTTACGAGCAGTACTTC.

The rearrangement uses TRBV11-2 and TRBJ2-3; 7 nucleotides line up with TRBD1. Trimming at V came to 1 base and at J to 4 bases, leaving 5 bases not matched to a gene. The CDR3 is made up of 15 amino acids. The germline V gene encodes CDR1 SGHAT and CDR2 FQNNGV. The CDR3 DNA sequence: TGTGCCAGCAGCTTAGGACAGGGTGGCCCAGATACGCAGTATTTT. Translation gives CASSLGQGGPDTQYF.

J is TRBJ2-3 and V is TRBV6-2 or TRBV6-3; D is possibly TRBD1 or TRBD2 (5 bases each). This CDR3 comprises 15 residues. CDR1 and CDR2 from the germline V gene are MNHEY and SVGEGT. The ends were cut back, 6 bases at V and 2 bases at J, with 15 bases in the middle. This chain's CDR3 is CASSDLGRPTDTQYF. DNA of the CDR3: TGTGCCAGCAGCGACCTGGGACGACCCACAGATACGCAGTATTTT.

This chain joins TRBV11-2 and TRBJ2-1; D might be TRBD1 (6 bases). The CDR3 sequence is 13 residues long. In germline, CDR1 is SGHAT, CDR2 FQNNGV. V was trimmed by 4 bases and J by 7 bases, leaving 11 bases between them. For the CDR3, the DNA is TGTGCCAGCAGCTCCGACAGGATTAATGAGCAGTTCTTC. Translated, it gives CASSSDRINEQFF.

This clone turned up a few times. The rearrangement links TRBV18 to TRBJ2-7; 8 bases are shared with TRBD1. The germline gives CDR1 KGHSH, CDR2 LQKENI. Losses at the gene ends were 4 bases for V and 0 bases for J; bases not matched to a gene: 5. There are 15 residues in the CDR3. The CDR3 is CASSLRTGSSYEQYF. Written as DNA, the CDR3 is TGTGCCAGCTCACTAAGGACAGGGAGCTCCTACGAGCAGTACTTC.

In this sample, this clone turned up a few times. The chain is built from TRBV12-5 and TRBJ2-4; perhaps TRBD1 as D (6 bases). V lost 10 bases and J lost 0, with 22 bases in between. The CDR3 length is 17 residues. From germline, CDR1 is LGHNT and CDR2 FRNRAP. The CDR3 here is CATSGTPGELAKNIQYF. The CDR3 DNA reads as TGTGCTACGTCTGGTACGCCAGGGGAGCTAGCCAAAAACATTCAGTACTTC.

The table lists this clone with a count of one. The gene calls are TRBV2 and TRBJ1-1; the D gene is possibly TRBD1 (6 bases). The V gene's germline CDR1 is SNHLY and CDR2 FYNNEI. Trimming left V 7 bases short and J 4 bases short, with 19 bases between. The CDR3 is 15 residues long. The CDR3 DNA follows: TGTGCCAGCACCCGCGGGGGGGGCCTGATCACTGAAGCTTTCTTT. As protein: CASTRGGGLITEAFF.

CDR3 in amino acids: CASSARRDNGKLFF. The CDR3 DNA follows: TGTGCCAGCTCCGCACGCCGGGACAACGGGAAACTGTTTTTT. The chain employs TRBV18 and TRBJ1-4, with a possible D match to TRBD1 (6 bases). Germline V gene data show CDR1 as KGHSH and CDR2 as LQKENI. The ends were cut back, 6 bases at V and 11 bases at J, with 19 bases in the middle. The CDR3 is 14 residues long. Full variable domain (remainder filled in from reference TRBV18 and TRBJ1-4): NAGVMQNPRHLVRRRGQEARLRCSPMKGHSHVYWYRQLPEEGLKFMVYLQKENIIDESGMPKERFSAEFPKEGPSILRIQQVVRGDSAAYFCASSARRDNGKLFFGSGTQLSVL.

The chain joins TRBV30 to TRBJ2-2, with 8 bases fitting TRBD2. The trim removed 2 bases at V and 5 bases at J, leaving 4 bases unmatched. In germline, CDR1 is GTSNPN, CDR2 SVGIG (reference sequence). The CDR3 consists of 14 residues. CDR3 nucleotides: TGTGCCTGGAGTCCGGGACTAGTAACCGGGGAGCTGTTTTTT. This codes for CAWSPGLVTGELFF. The complete variable domain, with remaining parts taken from reference TRBV30 and TRBJ2-2, reads SQTIHQWPATLVQPVGSPLSLECTVEGTSNPNLYWYRQAAGRGLQLLFYSVGIGQISSEVPQNLSASRPQDRQFILSSKKLLLSDSGFYLCAWSPGLVTGELFFGEGSRLTVL.

V and J are TRBV27 and TRBJ1-1; 10 nucleotides line up with TRBD1. Germline lookup yields CDR1 MNHEY and CDR2 SMNVEV (reference sequence). This CDR3 spans 16 amino acids. The V and J ends lost 6 bases and 2 bases, in that order; junction bases with no gene match: 9. The CDR3: CASRLDRGQGNTEAFF. CDR3 bases: TGTGCCAGCAGACTAGACAGGGGGCAGGGAAACACTGAAGCTTTCTTT.

The chain links TRBV13 to TRBJ1-6; 9 nucleotides agree with TRBD1. The trim removed 4 bases at V and 3 bases at J, leaving 4 bases unmatched. The CDR3 spans 16 residues. CDR1 and CDR2 (germline): PRHDT, FYEKMQ (reference sequence). CDR3 nucleotides: TGTGCCAGCAGCTCCCAGGGACAGGGCTATAATTCACCCCTCCACTTT. The encoded protein is CASSSQGQGYNSPLHF.

The chain is built from TRBV11-2 and TRBJ2-2; a possible D gene is TRBD1 (6 bases). The CDR3 has 15 residues. Trimming pared 4 bases from V and 7 bases from J, leaving 16 bases between. Germline CDR1 reads SGHAT; CDR2 reads FQNNGV. The CDR3 DNA is TGTGCCAGCAGCTCAGAAGGGGGTCGGGGCGGGGAGCTGTTTTTT. Amino acids: CASSSEGGRGGELFF.

This clone occurred once. This sequence joins TRBV6-2 or TRBV6-3 and TRBJ2-1; 13 nucleotides align to TRBD2. Per germline, CDR1 MNHEY and CDR2 SVGEGT. The V gene end was trimmed by 4 bases and the J gene end by 7 bases; junction bases not matched to a gene: 7. The CDR3 has 16 residues. CDR3 bases: TGTGCCAGCAGTTCTCGACTAGCGGGGGGCCCAAATGAGCAGTTCTTC. Amino acids: CASSSRLAGGPNEQFF.

The chain carries TRBV9 and TRBJ1-1, with D unresolved. Germline V gene data show CDR1 as SGDLS and CDR2 as YYNGEE. This CDR3 contains 15 residues. With 4 bases removed from V and 4 bases from J, the gap between germline ends came to 17 bases. This CDR3 reads CASSLTRPVGTEAFF. DNA of the CDR3: TGTGCCAGCAGCTTGACCCGACCGGTGGGCACTGAAGCTTTCTTT.

The rearrangement uses TRBV5-6 and TRBJ1-2; D call uncertain. The germline V gene encodes CDR1 SGHDT and CDR2 YYEEEE. Trimming removed 1 base from V and 4 bases from J, with 17 bases in between. CDR3 length: 16 amino acids. CDR3 sequence reads: CASSLFSTREGYGYTF. The CDR3 DNA is TGTGCCAGCAGCTTGTTTTCTACTCGGGAGGGCTATGGCTACACCTTC.

The V gene is TRBV7-6, the J gene TRBJ1-4, with D possibly TRBD1 on 5 matching bases. CDR3 length: 12 amino acids. Trimming took off 11 bases at V and 5 bases at J, with 12 bases between the two ends. Germline values: CDR1 SGHVS, CDR2 FNYEAQ. The CDR3 DNA sequence: TGTGCCGTTGGACGGACAAATGAAAAACTGTTTTTT. Translating it yields CAVGRTNEKLFF.

This rearrangement joins TRBV5-6 to TRBJ2-1; TRBD2 agrees at 8 bases. The CDR3 is 17 residues long. Trimming took 1 base from V and 3 from J; bases not matched to a gene: 9. CDR1 is SGHDT and CDR2 is YYEEEE in the germline V gene. CDR3 nucleotides: TGTGCCAGCAGCTTGTCATTCATAGCGGGGAGCTACAATGAGCAGTTCTTC. Its translation: CASSLSFIAGSYNEQFF.

This chain connects TRBV11-2 to TRBJ1-1; no firm D call. Trimming removed 5 bases from V and 5 bases from J, with 9 bases in between. The CDR3 runs 12 residues. Germline-derived CDR1 and CDR2 are SGHAT and FQNNGV. The CDR3 loop reads CASSAERTEAFF. The CDR3 nucleotides read TGTGCCAGCAGCGCCGAGAGAACTGAAGCTTTCTTT.

The rearrangement joins TRBV27 to TRBJ2-1; the match to TRBD1 covers 7 bases. V dropped 5 bases and J dropped 5; count of bases not matched to a gene: 9. The length of the CDR3 is 15 residues. The germline V gene has CDR1 MNHEY and CDR2 SMNVEV (reference sequence). DNA for the CDR3: TGTGCCAGCAGTCTCCACAGGGGAATCAACAATGAGCAGTTCTTC. Translated: CASSLHRGINNEQFF.

The rearrangement joins TRBV6-5 to TRBJ2-2; D is ambiguous. There are 14 residues in the CDR3. In germline, CDR1 is MNHEY, CDR2 SVGAGI. V lost 2 bases and J lost 4, with 8 bases in between. The CDR3: CASSYGRFTGELFF. The CDR3 nucleotides are TGTGCCAGCAGTTACGGCCGTTTCACCGGGGAGCTGTTTTTT.